The rows below give T cell receptor beta chains drawn from one sample of a study of Ad26.COV2.S vaccination and SARS-CoV-2 variants. Using immunoSEQ multiplex PCR, the repertoire was profiled, and TCRdb retains in-frame clones only, with some absent. The data hold 430,000 or so clones, with around nine tenths observed a single time. Sample: peripheral blood, taken in a trial of Ad26.COV2.S vaccine versus placebo. The receptors were sampled from a person between 18 and 65 years old who received the Ad26.COV2.S COVID-19 vaccine or a placebo. Both conserved end residues are part of each CDR3. The D gene is left open where the match is weak. Not every row has a clone size; where given, it reads once, few, many or a size class.

V gene: TRBV4-2; J gene: TRBJ2-2; clone size: NA; D gene: NA; CDR3 protein: CASSQRTENTGELFF; CDR3 DNA: TGTGCCAGCAGCCAACGGACAGAAAACACCGGGGAGCTGTTTTTT
V gene: TRBV24-1; J gene: TRBJ2-2; clone size: NA; D gene: NA; CDR3 protein: CATSDAQDGELFF; CDR3 DNA: TGTGCCACCAGTGACGCGCAGGACGGGGAGCTGTTTTTT
V gene: TRBV10-1; J gene: TRBJ1-4; clone size: once; D gene: TRBD1; CDR3 protein: CASSQRGTGASATNEKLFF; CDR3 DNA: TGCGCCAGCAGTCAGAGGGGGACAGGAGCCAGTGCAACTAATGAAAAACTGTTTTTT
V gene: TRBV4-2; J gene: TRBJ2-7; clone size: once; D gene: NA; CDR3 protein: CASSQDPDRIGEQYF; CDR3 DNA: TGTGCCAGCAGCCAAGATCCAGACAGGATTGGCGAGCAGTACTTC
V gene: TRBV12-3/TRBV12-4; J gene: TRBJ1-3; clone size: NA; D gene: NA; CDR3 protein: CASSLFGNTIYF; CDR3 DNA: TGTGCCAGCAGTTTATTCGGAAACACCATATATTTT
V gene: TRBV7-2; J gene: TRBJ2-3; clone size: NA; D gene: TRBD1; CDR3 protein: CASSFTGTGGKDTQYF; CDR3 DNA: TGTGCCAGCAGTTTCACCGGGACAGGTGGGAAGGATACGCAGTATTTT
V gene: TRBV7-8; J gene: TRBJ1-2; clone size: NA; D gene: TRBD1; CDR3 protein: CASSLAQGAFYGYTF; CDR3 DNA: TGTGCCAGCAGCTTAGCGCAGGGGGCCTTCTATGGCTACACCTTC
V gene: TRBV30; J gene: TRBJ1-6; clone size: few; D gene: NA; CDR3 protein: CAWKGYHSPLHF; CDR3 DNA: TGTGCCTGGAAAGGGTACCATTCACCCCTCCACTTT
V gene: TRBV30; J gene: TRBJ2-7; clone size: NA; D gene: NA; CDR3 protein: CAWSPGQSTAEQYF; CDR3 DNA: TGTGCCTGGAGTCCCGGGCAGAGCACGGCCGAGCAGTACTTC
V gene: TRBV15; J gene: TRBJ1-2; clone size: few; D gene: NA; CDR3 protein: CATSRPSDGVHGYTF; CDR3 DNA: TGTGCCACCAGCAGACCATCGGACGGAGTCCATGGCTACACCTTC
V gene: TRBV11-3; J gene: TRBJ2-3; clone size: once; D gene: NA; CDR3 protein: CASSLGRSTDTQYF; CDR3 DNA: TGTGCCAGCAGCTTGGGCCGCAGCACAGATACGCAGTATTTT
V gene: TRBV27; J gene: TRBJ2-7; clone size: NA; D gene: TRBD1; CDR3 protein: CASSAGTGDEQYF; CDR3 DNA: TGTGCCAGCAGTGCCGGGACAGGGGACGAGCAGTACTTC
V gene: TRBV7-3; J gene: TRBJ2-3; clone size: NA; D gene: TRBD2; CDR3 protein: CASSSSGQHTDTQYF; CDR3 DNA: TGTGCCAGCAGCTCTAGCGGGCAGCACACAGATACGCAGTATTTT
V gene: TRBV6-5; J gene: TRBJ2-1; clone size: NA; D gene: NA; CDR3 protein: CASSYLGSGYNEQFF; CDR3 DNA: TGTGCCAGCAGTTACTTAGGGAGTGGGTACAATGAGCAGTTCTTC
V gene: TRBV5-8; J gene: TRBJ1-5; clone size: NA; D gene: NA; CDR3 protein: CASSLVTRTNSNQPQHF; CDR3 DNA: TGTGCCAGCAGCTTGGTAACCAGGACTAATAGCAATCAGCCCCAGCATTTT
V gene: TRBV7-9; J gene: TRBJ2-7; clone size: NA; D gene: NA; CDR3 protein: CASSISPGQGVHYEQYF; CDR3 DNA: TGTGCCAGCAGCATATCACCGGGACAAGGGGTTCACTACGAGCAGTACTTC
V gene: TRBV5-8; J gene: TRBJ2-7; clone size: NA; D gene: TRBD2; CDR3 protein: CASSEQKRDLLYEQYF; CDR3 DNA: TGTGCCAGCAGCGAACAGAAGCGGGACCTGCTCTACGAGCAGTACTTC
V gene: TRBV27; J gene: TRBJ2-5; clone size: NA; D gene: NA; CDR3 protein: CASSPTLGGLQETQYF; CDR3 DNA: TGTGCCAGCAGTCCTACCCTTGGAGGACTACAAGAGACCCAGTACTTC
V gene: TRBV7-2; J gene: TRBJ2-5; clone size: NA; D gene: NA; CDR3 protein: CASSLDEGFQYF; CDR3 DNA: TGTGCCAGCAGCTTAGATGAGGGTTTCCAGTACTTC
V gene: TRBV19; J gene: TRBJ2-7; clone size: NA; D gene: TRBD1; CDR3 protein: CASSIGQGSYEQYF; CDR3 DNA: TGTGCCAGTAGTATTGGACAGGGGAGCTACGAGCAGTACTTC
V gene: TRBV7-9; J gene: TRBJ2-1; clone size: NA; D gene: TRBD1; CDR3 protein: CASGTGENEQFF; CDR3 DNA: TGTGCCAGCGGGACAGGGGAAAATGAGCAGTTCTTC
V gene: TRBV10-3; J gene: TRBJ1-2; clone size: NA; D gene: NA; CDR3 protein: CATVDNSYGYTF; CDR3 DNA: TGTGCCACCGTAGACAATAGCTATGGCTACACCTTC
V gene: TRBV5-1; J gene: TRBJ2-7; clone size: NA; D gene: TRBD1; CDR3 protein: CASSSTGTGGYEQYF; CDR3 DNA: TGCGCCAGCAGCTCGACCGGGACAGGGGGCTACGAGCAGTACTTC
V gene: TRBV7-8; J gene: TRBJ2-1; clone size: NA; D gene: NA; CDR3 protein: CASSLAGAVNEQFF; CDR3 DNA: TGTGCCAGCAGCTTAGCGGGAGCCGTCAATGAGCAGTTCTTC
V gene: TRBV4-1; J gene: TRBJ2-1; clone size: NA; D gene: TRBD1; CDR3 protein: CASSQDRTGVNYNEQFF; CDR3 DNA: TGCGCCAGCAGCCAAGACCGGACAGGGGTAAACTACAATGAGCAGTTCTTC
V gene: TRBV2; J gene: TRBJ2-7; clone size: many; D gene: NA; CDR3 protein: CASSLQIAEQYF; CDR3 DNA: TGTGCCAGCAGTCTACAGATAGCCGAGCAGTACTTC
V gene: TRBV18; J gene: TRBJ2-5; clone size: NA; D gene: NA; CDR3 protein: CASSGIQETQYF; CDR3 DNA: TGTGCCAGCTCGGGCATTCAAGAGACCCAGTACTTC
V gene: TRBV27; J gene: TRBJ2-1; clone size: NA; D gene: NA; CDR3 protein: CASSLFGGTVSYNEQFF; CDR3 DNA: TGTGCCAGCAGTTTATTTGGAGGGACTGTCTCCTACAATGAGCAGTTCTTC
V gene: TRBV15; J gene: TRBJ2-7; clone size: NA; D gene: NA; CDR3 protein: CATSVWPHEQYF; CDR3 DNA: TGTGCCACCTCAGTGTGGCCCCACGAGCAGTACTTC
V gene: TRBV19; J gene: TRBJ1-1; clone size: NA; D gene: NA; CDR3 protein: CASSRPGMGQAEAFF; CDR3 DNA: TGTGCCAGTAGTAGACCAGGAATGGGGCAGGCTGAAGCTTTCTTT
V gene: TRBV18; J gene: TRBJ2-1; clone size: NA; D gene: TRBD2; CDR3 protein: CASSPQRGSGYNEQFF; CDR3 DNA: TGTGCCAGCTCACCCCAGCGCGGGAGTGGGTACAATGAGCAGTTCTTC
V gene: TRBV15; J gene: TRBJ1-5; clone size: NA; D gene: TRBD1; CDR3 protein: CATSRVAGTGFQPQHF; CDR3 DNA: TGTGCCACCAGCAGAGTTGCCGGGACAGGGTTCCAGCCCCAGCATTTT